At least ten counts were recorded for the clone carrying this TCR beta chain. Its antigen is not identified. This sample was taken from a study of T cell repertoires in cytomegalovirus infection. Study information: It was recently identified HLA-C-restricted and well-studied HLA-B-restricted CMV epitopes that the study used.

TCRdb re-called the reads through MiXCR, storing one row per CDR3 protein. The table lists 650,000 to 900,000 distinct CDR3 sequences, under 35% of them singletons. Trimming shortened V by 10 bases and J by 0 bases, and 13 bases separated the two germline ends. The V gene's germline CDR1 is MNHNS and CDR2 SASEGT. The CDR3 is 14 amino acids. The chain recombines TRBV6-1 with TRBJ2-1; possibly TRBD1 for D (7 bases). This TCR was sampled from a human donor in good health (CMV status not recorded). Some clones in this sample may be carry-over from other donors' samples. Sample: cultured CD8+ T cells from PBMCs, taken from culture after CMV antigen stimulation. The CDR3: CATQGGRSYNEQFF. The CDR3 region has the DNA TGTGCCACCCAGGGGGGCCGCTCCTACAATGAGCAGTTCTTC.